Listed below are T cell receptor beta chains from one sample, sequenced in a study of T-cell reconstitution after alpha-beta-depleted transplantation in children. TCRdb used MiXCR to reprocess the PCR reads, holding one entry per CDR3 protein. The data contain approximately 800,000 distinct CDR3 sequences, 15% to 20% of them seen just once; the ten biggest clones take up around 4.5%. The sequenced sample was PBMCs, mostly from graft donor cells, obtained 360 days after TCRalphabeta/CD19-depleted stem cell transplant. These receptors were collected from a male patient between 5 and 17 years old who had a stem cell transplant for acute lymphoblastic leukemia, so the T cells may come from the graft donor. CDR3s include the opening cysteine and the closing phenylalanine or tryptophan. D genes are given only for firm matches. Part of the rows lack a size; the others show once, few, many or a class for expanded clones.

j_call | d_call | clone_size | v_call | cdr3_aa | cdr3_nt
TRBJ1-2 | TRBD1 | - | TRBV5-1 | CASSLARTGGATF | TGCGCCAGCAGCTTGGCGAGGACAGGGGGCGCAACCTTC
TRBJ2-3 | - | - | TRBV10-1 | CASSGRAWDTQYF | TGCGCCAGCAGTGGCAGGGCTTGGGATACGCAGTATTTT
TRBJ2-7 | - | - | TRBV5-1 | CASSLGLGTLGYEQYF | TGCGCCAGCAGCTTGGGCCTCGGAACGTTGGGCTACGAGCAGTACTTC
TRBJ2-5 | TRBD2 | few | TRBV18 | CASSPSAAGGYQETQYF | TGTGCCAGCTCACCCTCCGCAGCGGGAGGGTACCAAGAGACCCAGTACTTC
TRBJ1-1 | - | few | TRBV2 | CASRDSQNTEAFF | TGTGCCAGCAGGGACAGCCAGAACACTGAAGCTTTCTTT
TRBJ2-3 | - | few | TRBV6-1 | CASTWGNIIDTQYF | TGTGCCAGCACCTGGGGCAATATTATAGATACGCAGTATTTT
TRBJ2-2 | - | - | TRBV5-1 | CASSLEDALPFDTGELFF | TGCGCCAGCAGCTTGGAGGACGCGTTACCTTTCGACACCGGGGAGCTGTTTTTT
TRBJ2-1 | - | - | TRBV5-6 | CASSWGIGGPRYNEQFF | TGTGCCAGCAGCTGGGGTATAGGAGGGCCACGTTACAATGAGCAGTTCTTC
TRBJ2-3 | - | - | TRBV7-9 | CASSLGVRTTDTQYF | TGTGCCAGCAGCTTAGGAGTCAGAACCACAGATACGCAGTATTTT
TRBJ2-5 | - | few | TRBV20-1 | CSASLQGRRETQYF | TGCAGTGCTAGTCTGCAGGGTAGAAGAGAGACCCAGTACTTC
TRBJ1-1 | - | - | TRBV27 | CASTTGRAEAFF | TGTGCCAGCACCACCGGTCGGGCTGAAGCTTTCTTT
TRBJ2-1 | TRBD1 | few | TRBV10-1 | CASSESNRGHNEQFF | TGCGCCAGCAGTGAGTCGAACAGGGGACACAATGAGCAGTTCTTC
TRBJ2-2 | - | - | TRBV20-1 | CSARALNTGELFF | TGCAGTGCTAGAGCTTTGAACACCGGGGAGCTGTTTTTT
TRBJ2-5 | - | few | TRBV27 | CASRPSLGALWETQYF | TGTGCCAGCAGACCGAGCCTGGGGGCCTTGTGGGAGACCCAGTACTTC
TRBJ2-7 | TRBD1 | few | TRBV20-1 | CSARDMDRGHEQYF | TGCAGTGCTAGAGATATGGACAGGGGCCACGAGCAGTACTTC
TRBJ1-1 | - | - | TRBV6-1 | CASRPGALTNTEAFF | TGTGCCAGCAGGCCAGGGGCCTTGACTAACACTGAAGCTTTCTTT
TRBJ2-7 | - | - | TRBV4-2 | CASIGNRYLSYEQYF | TGTGCCAGCATCGGAAACAGGTACCTCTCCTACGAGCAGTACTTC
TRBJ2-1 | - | many | TRBV7-9 | CASSRGEGNEQFF | TGTGCCAGCAGCAGGGGGGAAGGGAATGAGCAGTTCTTC
TRBJ2-7 | - | few | TRBV12-3/TRBV12-4 | CASARGTLHEQYF | TGTGCCAGCGCCCGCGGGACTCTCCACGAGCAGTACTTC
TRBJ2-5 | - | - | TRBV2 | CASSESQGLIAVGEETQYF | TGTGCCAGCAGTGAGAGTCAAGGACTAATAGCGGTGGGGGAAGAGACCCAGTACTTC
TRBJ2-1 | TRBD2 | - | TRBV30 | CAWTPGLAGGSYNEQFF | TGTGCCTGGACTCCGGGACTAGCGGGCGGGTCCTACAATGAGCAGTTCTTC
TRBJ1-1 | - | - | TRBV5-1 | CASSLVRWNTEAFF | TGCGCCAGCAGCTTGGTGAGGTGGAACACTGAAGCTTTCTTT
TRBJ2-2 | - | few | TRBV20-1 | CSARAGGSGELFF | TGCAGTGCTAGAGCGGGGGGCTCCGGGGAGCTGTTTTTT
TRBJ2-6 | - | - | TRBV5-1 | CASSYQDSGSGANVLTF | TGCGCCAGCAGCTATCAGGACAGCGGCTCTGGGGCCAACGTCCTGACTTTC
TRBJ2-7 | - | - | TRBV25-1 | CASTSLEDDEQYF | TGTGCCAGCACCTCCCTCGAGGACGACGAGCAGTACTTC
TRBJ2-7 | TRBD2 | few | TRBV12-3/TRBV12-4 | CASSLVGRGTYEQYF | TGTGCCAGCAGTTTAGTCGGGAGGGGCACATACGAGCAGTACTTC
TRBJ2-2 | TRBD1 | few | TRBV6-5 | CASSYAVNRGRKTGELFF | TGTGCCAGCAGTTACGCAGTTAACAGGGGGAGGAAAACCGGGGAGCTGTTTTTT
TRBJ2-5 | TRBD2 | - | TRBV15 | CATSKGGLAEQETQYF | TGTGCCACCAGCAAGGGAGGGCTAGCGGAACAAGAGACCCAGTACTTC
TRBJ2-1 | TRBD2 | - | TRBV11-3 | CASSFSGTSNEQFF | TGTGCCAGCAGCTTTTCCGGGACTAGCAATGAGCAGTTCTTC
TRBJ2-2 | - | few | TRBV7-9 | CASSLQVANTGELFF | TGTGCCAGCAGCTTACAAGTCGCGAACACCGGGGAGCTGTTTTTT
TRBJ1-1 | TRBD1 | - | TRBV28 | CASSLADREGTEAFF | TGTGCCAGCAGTTTGGCTGACAGGGAAGGGACTGAAGCTTTCTTT
TRBJ2-1 | TRBD2 | few | TRBV20-1 | CSARDPLAGVPEQFF | TGCAGTGCTAGAGACCCACTAGCGGGAGTCCCTGAGCAGTTCTTC
TRBJ1-1 | - | many | TRBV5-1 | CASSPGRLNTEAFF | TGCGCCAGCAGCCCGGGACGGCTGAACACTGAAGCTTTCTTT
TRBJ2-1 | TRBD2 | few | TRBV5-1 | CASTPGTSGRPYNEQFF | TGCGCCAGCACCCCCGGGACTAGCGGGAGGCCATACAATGAGCAGTTCTTC
TRBJ2-1 | - | many | TRBV5-1 | CASSFGQGYNEQFF | TGCGCCAGCAGCTTCGGCCAGGGCTACAATGAGCAGTTCTTC
TRBJ2-4 | TRBD1 | - | TRBV6-1 | CATYRGGAGNIQYF | TGTGCCACCTACAGAGGGGGCGCGGGAAACATTCAGTACTTC
TRBJ1-5 | - | few | TRBV24-1 | CATSDRRNQPQHF | TGTGCCACCAGTGACCGACGTAATCAGCCCCAGCATTTT
TRBJ2-1 | - | many | TRBV12-3/TRBV12-4 | CASSFSDYPWNEQFF | TGTGCCAGCAGTTTTAGCGATTACCCCTGGAATGAGCAGTTCTTC
TRBJ1-3 | - | few | TRBV25-1 | CASSEMAGEENTIYF | TGTGCCAGCAGTGAAATGGCAGGGGAGGAAAACACCATATATTTT
TRBJ2-2 | - | few | TRBV18 | CASSPLWGSDTGELFF | TGTGCCAGCTCACCCTTGTGGGGTTCGGACACCGGGGAGCTGTTTTTT
TRBJ2-6 | - | - | TRBV20-1 | CSARSLAVSGANVLTF | TGCAGTGCTAGATCCTTGGCAGTCTCTGGGGCCAACGTCCTGACTTTC
TRBJ2-1 | - | few | TRBV24-1 | CATSDNQGYSYNEQFF | TGTGCCACCAGTGATAACCAGGGATACTCCTACAATGAGCAGTTCTTC
TRBJ2-7 | TRBD1 | once | TRBV7-9 | CASSLEHTGGGSYEQYF | TGTGCCAGCAGCCTAGAGCATACAGGGGGAGGATCCTACGAGCAGTACTTC
TRBJ1-5 | TRBD1 | - | TRBV20-1 | CSASPGQGIQPQHF | TGCAGTGCTAGCCCGGGACAGGGAATACAGCCCCAGCATTTT
TRBJ2-2 | TRBD1 | - | TRBV7-9 | CASSPNRGDTGELFF | TGTGCCAGCAGCCCTAACAGGGGTGACACCGGGGAGCTGTTTTTT
TRBJ2-1 | - | few | TRBV14 | CASSRQRPNEQFF | TGTGCCAGCAGCCGACAGCGTCCCAATGAGCAGTTCTTC
TRBJ2-3 | - | - | TRBV5-1 | CASKERSDFTDTQYF | TGCGCCAGCAAGGAGCGGAGCGACTTCACAGATACGCAGTATTTT
TRBJ2-3 | - | - | TRBV10-2 | CASSGGRRASDTQYF | TGCGCCAGCAGTGGGGGTCGGAGGGCGTCAGATACGCAGTATTTT
TRBJ2-1 | TRBD1 | many | TRBV9 | CASSVLTGGSLYNEQFF | TGTGCCAGCAGCGTTCTCACAGGGGGATCCCTCTACAATGAGCAGTTCTTC
TRBJ1-5 | TRBD1 | few | TRBV9 | CASSVDRGRPLSNQPQHF | TGTGCCAGCAGCGTAGACAGGGGTAGGCCTCTTAGCAATCAGCCCCAGCATTTT
TRBJ2-2 | - | few | TRBV10-2 | CATGPVSAGELFF | TGCGCCACCGGGCCGGTTTCAGCCGGGGAGCTGTTTTTT
TRBJ1-2 | - | few | TRBV4-1 | CASSQPTQGKGGYTF | TGCGCCAGCAGCCAACCTACACAGGGAAAGGGTGGCTACACCTTC
TRBJ2-3 | - | few | TRBV7-3 | CASSSDAGSDTQYF | TGTGCCAGCAGCTCTGATGCGGGGTCAGATACGCAGTATTTT
TRBJ2-7 | - | few | TRBV3-1 | CASSFSQTVYEQYF | TGTGCCAGCAGCTTTTCCCAGACAGTCTACGAGCAGTACTTC
TRBJ2-6 | - | few | TRBV11-1 | CASSLSAGGGSGANVLTF | TGTGCCAGCAGCTTATCGGCAGGGGGAGGCTCTGGGGCCAACGTCCTGACTTTC
TRBJ2-5 | - | - | TRBV7-9 | CASSLGSVATETQYF | TGTGCCAGCAGCTTAGGATCAGTGGCGACGGAGACCCAGTACTTC